Below are 18 T cell receptor beta chains sequenced from a single sample in a study of Ad26.COV2.S vaccination and SARS-CoV-2 variants. Assay used: immunoSEQ multiplex PCR; TCRdb lists only in-frame clones, some missing. The sample holds just over 350,000 clones, around 90% seen once. The specimen comprised peripheral blood, sampled after recovery from COVID-19. The receptors stem from a human donor who had recovered from COVID-19.

The chain uses TRBV6-5 and TRBJ1-2, with 9 bases aligning to TRBD1. The trim removed 2 bases at V and 4 bases at J, leaving 2 bases unmatched. The CDR3 is made up of 14 amino acids. Germline V gene data show CDR1 as MNHEY and CDR2 as SVGAGI. The CDR3, as DNA: TGTGCCAGCAGTTACAACAGGGGGCCCTATGGCTACACCTTC. It yields the protein CASSYNRGPYGYTF.

This chain connects TRBV27 to TRBJ2-3; no clear D gene. The CDR3 contains 13 residues. The ends were cut back, 3 bases at V and 4 bases at J, with 8 bases in the middle. The germline V gene encodes CDR1 MNHEY and CDR2 SMNVEV (reference sequence). CDR3 in amino acids: CASSFKLSDTQYF. CDR3 DNA sequence: TGTGCCAGCAGTTTCAAGCTTTCAGATACGCAGTATTTT.

The chain employs TRBV7-2 and TRBJ2-2, with 7 bases identical to TRBD1. The CDR3 has 14 amino acids. The junction had 4 bases not matched to a gene; V was cut back by 4 bases and J by 5 bases. Germline assignment: CDR1 SGHTA and CDR2 FQGNSA. The CDR3 protein is CASSSRGRTGELFF. The CDR3 DNA reads as TGTGCCAGCAGCTCAAGGGGGCGGACCGGGGAGCTGTTTTTT.

The rearrangement joins TRBV11-3 to TRBJ2-5; no firm D call. Germline V CDR1 and CDR2: SGHNT, YENEEA. The V and J ends lost 5 bases and 2 bases respectively, with 6 bases between them. The CDR3 extends over 12 amino acids. DNA of the CDR3: TGTGCCAGCAGCGCTGGACAAGAGACCCAGTACTTC. Translation gives CASSAGQETQYF.

The chain recombines TRBV10-1 with TRBJ2-2, with TRBD2 as a possible D gene (6 bases). The ends were cut back, 3 bases at V and 7 bases at J, with 18 bases in the middle. This CDR3 has 16 amino acids. Germline CDR1 and CDR2: WNHNN and SYGVQD (reference sequence). The DNA of the CDR3 is TGCGCCAGCAGTGACTCCGGGGGAGTCTATGTCGGGGAGCTGTTTTTT. Translation gives CASSDSGGVYVGELFF.

The chain has TRBV7-2 and TRBJ1-2, with 7 bases lining up with TRBD1. Germline V gene data show CDR1 as SGHTA and CDR2 as FQGNSA. V shed 5 bases and J 8 bases; nucleotides not matched to a gene: 14. This CDR3 has 15 residues. CDR3 coding DNA: TGTGCCAGCAGCCCCCGCCCACGACAGGGTATGGGCTACACCTTC. It encodes CASSPRPRQGMGYTF.

CDR3 DNA sequence: TGTGCCATCTTACCGCGAGGGGGATCAGATACGCAGTATTTT. It specifies CAILPRGGSDTQYF. This chain joins TRBV10-3 and TRBJ2-3, with a weak D call TRBD1 (6 bases). The V end lost 8 bases, the J end lost 4 bases, and 16 bases lay between the germline ends. Germline V CDR1 and CDR2: ENHRY, SYGVKD. CDR3 size: 14 residues.

The chain joins TRBV7-8 to TRBJ2-7; possibly TRBD1 for D (6 bases). This CDR3 region has 14 residues. CDR1 and CDR2 from the germline V gene are SGHVS and FQNEAQ. V dropped 4 bases and J dropped 5 bases, with 15 bases sitting between them. The CDR3 DNA reads TGTGCCAGCAGCTCTGGGCAGGGGCTCGACGAGCAGTACTTC. Residues: CASSSGQGLDEQYF.

This rearrangement joins TRBV9 to TRBJ2-3; TRBD2 matches at 8 bases. CDR3 size: 15 residues. J gave up 3 bases and V 2 bases, and 5 bases lay outside the gene matches. The germline V gene has CDR1 SGDLS and CDR2 YYNGEE. This CDR3 is CASSVTSATTDTQYF. CDR3 bases: TGTGCCAGCAGCGTGACTAGCGCAACGACAGATACGCAGTATTTT.

This clone was seen only once. This chain joins TRBV6-2 or TRBV6-3 and TRBJ1-1, with D unresolved. The CDR3 loop spans 15 amino acids. The V gene lost 6 bases and the J gene lost 4 bases, with 18 bases spanning the gap. Germline CDR1 and CDR2: MNHEY and SVGEGT. The CDR3, as DNA: TGTGCCAGCAGCCACGTCCAAGAATTTGCCACTGAAGCTTTCTTT. Translation: CASSHVQEFATEAFF.

The chain couples TRBV19 to TRBJ2-1, with D possibly matching TRBD2 (7 bases). The germline gives CDR1 LNHDA, CDR2 SQIVND (reference sequence). The V end lost 3 bases, the J end lost 14 bases, and 14 bases lay between the germline ends. The CDR3 is made up of 12 amino acids. CDR3 sequence reads: CASSIGAGQKFF. As DNA, the CDR3 is TGTGCCAGTAGTATTGGAGCGGGACAAAAGTTCTTC.

This chain connects TRBV9 to TRBJ2-2; D uncertain. Trimming pared 1 base from V and 4 bases from J, leaving 8 bases between. CDR1 and CDR2 (germline): SGDLS, YYNGEE. The CDR3 spans 14 residues. The CDR3 DNA is TGTGCCAGCAGCGTAATGCGCGGCACCGGGGAGCTGTTTTTT. Protein: CASSVMRGTGELFF.

The chain joins TRBV7-8 to TRBJ2-5, with 9 nucleotides matching TRBD2. Trimming removed 5 bases from V and 0 bases from J; junction bases left unmatched: 7. The CDR3 spans 16 residues. Germline V gives CDR1 SGHVS, CDR2 FQNEAQ. The CDR3 DNA reads as TGTGCCAGCAGCCCCCGGTTAGCGGGGGACCAAGAGACCCAGTACTTC. It yields the protein CASSPRLAGDQETQYF. The full variable domain, completed using reference TRBV7-8 and TRBJ2-5, is GAGVSQSPRYKVAKRGQDVALRCDPISGHVSLFWYQQALGQGPEFLTYFQNEAQLDKSGLPSDRFFAERPEGSVSTLKIQRTQQEDSAVYLCASSPRLAGDQETQYFGPGTRLLVL.

The chain has TRBV10-2 and TRBJ1-1; TRBD1 matches at 8 bases. Germline values: CDR1 WSHSY, CDR2 SAAADI. CDR3 length equals 14 residues. The ends lost 5 bases at V and 4 bases at J; junction bases unmatched: 6. In nucleotides, the CDR3 is TGCGCCAGCAGTTCACAGGGGGTGGGCACTGAAGCTTTCTTT. It codes for CASSSQGVGTEAFF.

This chain connects TRBV5-6 to TRBJ1-2; D gene ambiguous. The germline V and J ends were trimmed by 5 bases and 2 bases, with 7 bases remaining between them. The CDR3 runs to 12 residues. Germline V gives CDR1 SGHDT, CDR2 YYEEEE. The DNA of the CDR3 is TGTGCCAGCAGGAGCGGAAACTATGGCTACACCTTC. This codes for CASRSGNYGYTF. The full variable domain, its missing parts supplied by reference TRBV5-6 and TRBJ1-2, is DAGVTQSPTHLIKTRGQQVTLRCSPKSGHDTVSWYQQALGQGPQFIFQYYEEEERQRGNFPDRFSGHQFPNYSSELNVNALLLGDSALYLCASRSGNYGYTFGSGTRLTVV.

This chain connects TRBV12-5 to TRBJ2-7, with D perhaps matching TRBD2 (7 bases). The V end was cut by 5 bases, the J end by 1 base, with 12 bases between. Germline assignment: CDR1 LGHNT and CDR2 FRNRAP. The CDR3 sequence is 14 residues long. CDR3 residues: CASGPRGASYEQYF. CDR3 bases: TGTGCTAGTGGTCCCCGGGGGGCATCCTACGAGCAGTACTTC.

The CDR3 here is CASSPETGRDGYTF. The DNA for the CDR3 is TGCGCCAGCAGCCCTGAGACAGGGAGGGACGGCTACACCTTC. This chain links TRBV5-1 with TRBJ1-2; 7 nucleotides match TRBD1. CDR1 is SGHRS, CDR2 YFSETQ, per germline. The CDR3 loop spans 14 amino acids. Unmatched junction bases numbered 11, after V lost 4 bases and J lost 8 bases.

This sequence joins TRBV15 and TRBJ1-1, with D possibly matching TRBD1 (6 bases). Trimming took off 3 bases at V and 0 bases at J, with 8 bases between the two ends. The CDR3 is made up of 14 amino acids. Germline values: CDR1 LNHNV, CDR2 YYDKDF (reference sequence). CDR3 DNA sequence: TGTGCCACCAGCAGGGACAGTATGAACACTGAAGCTTTCTTT. Translation gives CATSRDSMNTEAFF.